This T cell receptor (beta chain) was recorded in a study of shared clonotypes between healthy human individuals. Adult Caucasians living in Nashville, Tennessee made up all of the donors. The CDR3 length is 16 residues. The V end lost 1 base, the J end lost 1 base, and 14 bases lay between the germline ends. Germline V gives CDR1 SGHVS, CDR2 FQNEAQ. What was sequenced on ten immunoSEQ deep assay plates was unsorted PBMC DNA. The method was immunoSEQ multiplex PCR; TCRdb's version includes in-frame clones alone and lacks a portion of them. The data hold 400,000 to 600,000 clones, with about 75% observed a single time.

The clonotype originates from a woman in her 40s in good health. Some clones in this sample may be carry-over from other donors' samples. J is TRBJ2-7 and V is TRBV7-8; tentatively, D is TRBD1 (6 bases). Source material: PBMCs. The CDR3 reads CASSLGRRQASYEQYF. CDR3 in DNA: TGTGCCAGCAGCTTAGGTCGGCGACAGGCGTCCTACGAGCAGTACTTC. The full variable domain, with the rest looked up from reference TRBV7-8 and TRBJ2-7, is GAGVSQSPRYKVAKRGQDVALRCDPISGHVSLFWYQQALGQGPEFLTYFQNEAQLDKSGLPSDRFFAERPEGSVSTLKIQRTQQEDSAVYLCASSLGRRQASYEQYFGPGTRLTVT.